The T cell receptor (beta chain) under discussion was sequenced for a study of T cell clonality in common variable immunodeficiency. Study-wide results and caveats: Compared with controls, CVID subjects had fewer shared TCRbeta clones. In common variable immunodeficiency, TCR beta chains reportedly carried fewer deletions and N-nucleotide insertions.

Caucasian heritage predominated among both patients and controls. This clone has a count of ten or more. Its matching antigen is unknown. The CDR3 extends 3 residues past the end of the read, so its final part is completed from the germline J gene. With V trimmed by 5 bases and J by 2 bases, 8 bases remained unmatched. The CDR3 covers 16 residues. Germline lookup yields CDR1 SGHTA and CDR2 FQGTGA. Data came from immunoSEQ multiplex PCR; TCRdb stores just in-frame clones and leaves some out. The sample holds tens of thousands of clones, and no clone turns up only once. The sequencing input was peripheral blood mononuclear cells. The chain is built from TRBV7-3 and TRBJ2-5; 10 bases align to TRBD2. The sequence was collected from a person aged 18 to 70 in good health. The CDR3 sequence: CASSPGVAGGQETQYF. CDR3 bases read: TGTGCCAGCAGCCCTGGGGTAGCGGGAGGTCAAGAGACC. Complete variable domain (other parts from reference TRBV7-3 and TRBJ2-5): GAGVSQTPSNKVTEKGKYVELRCDPISGHTALYWYRQSLGQGPEFLIYFQGTGAADDSGLPNDRFFAVRPEGSVSTLKIQRTERGDSAVYLCASSPGVAGGQETQYFGPGTRLLVL.